The clone carrying this TCR beta chain was found a few times. This sample stems from a study of response to subunit inactivated influenza vaccine. One entry per CDR3 protein results from TCRdb running MiXCR on the RT-PCR reads. The sample has hundreds of thousands of distinct CDR3 sequences, roughly 13% seen once. Germline lookup yields CDR1 MNHEY and CDR2 SMNVEV (reference sequence). The CDR3 sequence is 15 residues long. Trimming left V 3 bases short and J 6 bases short, with 12 bases between. The receptor's source is a man between 45 and 60 years old who received an inactivated influenza vaccine. Sequencing used PBMCs from blood, obtained 14 to 15 days before vaccination. This chain joins TRBV27 and TRBJ1-6, with a weak D call TRBD1 (6 bases). The CDR3 loop reads CASSLSQGVNSPLHF. For the CDR3, the DNA is TGTGCCAGCAGTTTGTCACAGGGAGTTAATTCACCCCTCCACTTT.